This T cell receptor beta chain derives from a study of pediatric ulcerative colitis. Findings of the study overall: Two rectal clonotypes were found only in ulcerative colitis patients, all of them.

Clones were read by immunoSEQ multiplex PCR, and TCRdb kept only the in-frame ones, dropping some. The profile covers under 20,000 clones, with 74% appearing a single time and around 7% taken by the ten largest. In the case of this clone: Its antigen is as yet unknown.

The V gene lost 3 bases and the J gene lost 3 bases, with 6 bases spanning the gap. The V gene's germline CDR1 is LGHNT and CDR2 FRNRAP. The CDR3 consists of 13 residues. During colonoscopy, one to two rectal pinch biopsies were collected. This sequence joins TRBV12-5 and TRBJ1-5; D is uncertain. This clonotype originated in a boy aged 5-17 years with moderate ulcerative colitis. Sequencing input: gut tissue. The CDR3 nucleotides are TGTGCTAGTGGTTTATTTACCAATCAGCCCCAGCATTTT. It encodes CASGLFTNQPQHF.